Each of the 14 T cell receptor beta chains below was sequenced from the same sample in a study of human T cells and chemical hapten exposure. From the RACE reads, TCRdb called clonotypes with MiXCR, one entry per CDR3 protein. Among a few hundred thousand distinct CDR3 sequences listed, approximately 8.6% were seen once. The time point is: pre-sensitization, week 0. As to treatment: therapeutic diphenylcyclopropenone sensitization with weekly scalp DPC. This material consisted of whole blood, taken in connection with sensitization to the hapten diphenylcyclopropenone (DPC). These receptor sequences come from a middle-aged woman with alopecia areata. Some clones in this sample may be carry-over from other donors' samples.

This clonotype has only a few counts. The chain carries TRBV12-3 or TRBV12-4 and TRBJ2-7; 8 bases align to TRBD2. CDR3 length: 14 amino acids. Unmatched junction bases numbered 4, after V lost 6 bases and J lost 0 bases. The CDR3 loop reads CASRSSGFSYEQYF. CDR3 nucleotide sequence: TGTGCCAGCAGATCTAGCGGGTTCTCCTACGAGCAGTACTTC.

The CDR3 loop is CASSQVVFSVLGELFF. CDR3 nucleotide sequence: TGCGCCAGCAGCCAAGTTGTCTTTTCGGTGCTCGGGGAGCTGTTTTTT. V usage is TRBV4-3 and J usage is TRBJ2-2; D gene uncertain. Trimming shortened V by 1 base and J by 7 bases, and 16 bases separated the two germline ends. Germline V lookup: CDR1 LGHNA, CDR2 YSLEER. The CDR3 sequence is 16 residues long.

This clonotype appeared a few times. V usage is TRBV20-1 and J usage is TRBJ1-1; D gene uncertain. CDR3 size: 14 residues. Trimming stripped 0 bases from V and 5 bases from J, with 13 bases between. The germline V gene has CDR1 DFQATT and CDR2 SNEGSKA (reference sequence). CDR3 loop: CSARDTAAATEAFF. For the CDR3, the DNA is TGCAGTGCTAGAGATACAGCGGCGGCGACTGAAGCTTTCTTT.

Comments on this clonotype: With a much larger clone just one base away, this may be a read error. The V call is TRBV20-1, the J call TRBJ2-3; a possible D gene is TRBD1 (6 bases). Trimming took 2 bases from V and 4 from J, leaving 16 bases between them. The CDR3 covers 15 residues. The germline V gene encodes CDR1 DFQATT and CDR2 SNEGSKA (reference sequence). CDR3 sequence (DNA): TGCAGTGCTAGAAATCCTGACAGGCTCGCAGATACGCAGTATTTT. Protein sequence: CSARNPDRLADTQYF.

This clonotype showed up just a few times. V and J are TRBV21-1 and TRBJ2-2; the table's D call TRBD2 went unverified against the DNA. TRBV21-1 is shown as a pseudogene. CDR3 length: 15 amino acids. The CDR3 DNA reads TGTGCCAGCAGCTTTGGACTAGCGGGAGGCGTGGGGCTGTTTTTT. This codes for CASSFGLAGGVGLFF.

The sample holds many counts of this clonotype. This chain joins TRBV3-1 and TRBJ1-2; D remains unclear. The germline CDR1 and CDR2 sequences are LGHDT and YNNKEL (reference sequence). The V and J ends lost 3 bases and 4 bases respectively, with 9 bases between them. This CDR3 region has 13 residues. The CDR3, as DNA: TGTGCCAGCAGCCAGGGTATCGCCTATGGCTACACCTTC. Amino acid sequence: CASSQGIAYGYTF.

This clonotype was seen only a few times. The chain carries TRBV9 and TRBJ2-1; 8 bases agree with TRBD2. CDR3 length: 15 amino acids. V shed 4 bases and J 4 bases; nucleotides not matched to a gene: 7. Germline CDR1 and CDR2: SGDLS and YYNGEE. The CDR3 is CASSPQLAVYNEQFF. The CDR3 nucleotides are TGTGCCAGCAGCCCCCAACTAGCGGTTTACAATGAGCAGTTCTTC.

This clonotype was seen a handful of times. This chain connects TRBV6-5 to TRBJ2-7, with 12 bases identical to TRBD2. The CDR3 is 17 amino acids. The V segment lost 7 bases and the J segment 4 bases; nucleotides outside the gene matches: 14. Germline CDR1 reads MNHEY; CDR2 reads SVGAGI. CDR3 in amino acids: CASNPRASGRAGYEQYF. CDR3 nucleotides: TGTGCCAGCAACCCCCGGGCTAGCGGGAGGGCCGGGTACGAGCAGTACTTC.

This clonotype has just a few counts. This chain links TRBV7-2 with TRBJ1-2; no firm D call. This CDR3 contains 12 residues. Per the germline V gene, CDR1 is SGHTA and CDR2 is FQGNSA. Between the trimmed V and J ends, which lost 4 bases and 6 bases, there was a span of 9 bases. DNA of the CDR3: TGTGCCAGCAGCTCCCGCTGGGATGGCTACACCTTC. It encodes CASSSRWDGYTF.

There are many counts of this clonotype. The chain couples TRBV7-9 to TRBJ2-1; TRBD2 might be the D (5 bases). The CDR3 runs 16 residues. Per the germline V gene, CDR1 is SEHNR and CDR2 is FQNEAQ (reference sequence). The V gene lost 2 bases and the J gene lost 5 bases, with 16 bases spanning the gap. This chain's CDR3 is CASSLFIGNIDNEQFF. CDR3 bases: TGTGCCAGCAGCTTATTTATCGGGAATATCGACAATGAGCAGTTCTTC.

The CDR3 DNA follows: TGCGCCAGCAGCCTCGAGGTCTTCACAGATACGCAGTATTTT. Amino acid sequence: CASSLEVFTDTQYF. This chain links TRBV4-3 with TRBJ2-3, with unresolved D. CDR3 length: 14 amino acids. Per germline, CDR1 LGHNA and CDR2 YSLEER. Deletions cut 4 bases from V and 2 bases from J, with 10 bases between.

The rearrangement uses TRBV24-1 and TRBJ2-3; D remains unclear. The CDR3 loop spans 14 amino acids. V was trimmed by 2 bases and J by 1 base, leaving 6 bases between them. Germline CDR1 reads KGHDR; CDR2 reads SFDVKD. The CDR3 DNA follows: TGTGCCACCAGTGATTCTGGGGGCACAGATACGCAGTATTTT. Translated: CATSDSGGTDTQYF.

The genes are TRBV29-1 and TRBJ2-1; D is perhaps TRBD2 (5 bases). Germline lookup yields CDR1 SQVTM and CDR2 ANQGSEA. Trimming removed 5 bases at V and 5 bases at J, with 13 bases between. The CDR3 spans 13 residues. The CDR3 DNA reads TGCAGCGTTACGAGGACTTGGGACAATGAGCAGTTCTTC. This encodes CSVTRTWDNEQFF.

The rearrangement links TRBV12-3 or TRBV12-4 to TRBJ1-5, with D perhaps matching TRBD1 (6 bases). This CDR3 comprises 14 residues. Trimming took off 6 bases at V and 0 bases at J, with 9 bases between the two ends. CDR3 coding DNA: TGTGCCAGCAGCCACAGGGATAGCAATCAGCCCCAGCATTTT. Protein: CASSHRDSNQPQHF.